This T cell receptor beta chain was sequenced in a study of identical twins. The study's findings and limits: Insertions were fewer in abundant cord blood beta clonotypes, whereas memory repertoires showed none of this pattern.

Comment on this clonotype: Its matching antigen is unknown.

Template switching created a universal primer site, and the cDNA included unique molecular identifiers. One entry per CDR3 protein, called by TCRdb with MiXCR from the 5' RACE reads. The sample has approximately 600,000 distinct CDR3 sequences; under 8.5% are singletons. Germline V gene sequence: CDR1 SGHAT, CDR2 FQNNGV. Deletions cut 5 bases from V and 4 bases from J, with 26 bases between. CDR3 length: 18 amino acids. The sample also formed part of further work on yellow fever vaccine responses in identical twins. That study adds: Reportedly, twins showed a vaccine T cell response that looked partly convergent and partly personalized.

The chain links TRBV11-2 to TRBJ2-5, with D possibly called TRBD1 or TRBD2 (5 bases each). The sequencing input was PBMCs. The TCR was taken from a woman aged 18 to 35 in good health. In DNA, the CDR3 is TGTGCCAGCAGCCCCCGTATACGCCCCCGGGACGGGGTAGAGACCCAGTACTTC. It is translated as CASSPRIRPRDGVETQYF.